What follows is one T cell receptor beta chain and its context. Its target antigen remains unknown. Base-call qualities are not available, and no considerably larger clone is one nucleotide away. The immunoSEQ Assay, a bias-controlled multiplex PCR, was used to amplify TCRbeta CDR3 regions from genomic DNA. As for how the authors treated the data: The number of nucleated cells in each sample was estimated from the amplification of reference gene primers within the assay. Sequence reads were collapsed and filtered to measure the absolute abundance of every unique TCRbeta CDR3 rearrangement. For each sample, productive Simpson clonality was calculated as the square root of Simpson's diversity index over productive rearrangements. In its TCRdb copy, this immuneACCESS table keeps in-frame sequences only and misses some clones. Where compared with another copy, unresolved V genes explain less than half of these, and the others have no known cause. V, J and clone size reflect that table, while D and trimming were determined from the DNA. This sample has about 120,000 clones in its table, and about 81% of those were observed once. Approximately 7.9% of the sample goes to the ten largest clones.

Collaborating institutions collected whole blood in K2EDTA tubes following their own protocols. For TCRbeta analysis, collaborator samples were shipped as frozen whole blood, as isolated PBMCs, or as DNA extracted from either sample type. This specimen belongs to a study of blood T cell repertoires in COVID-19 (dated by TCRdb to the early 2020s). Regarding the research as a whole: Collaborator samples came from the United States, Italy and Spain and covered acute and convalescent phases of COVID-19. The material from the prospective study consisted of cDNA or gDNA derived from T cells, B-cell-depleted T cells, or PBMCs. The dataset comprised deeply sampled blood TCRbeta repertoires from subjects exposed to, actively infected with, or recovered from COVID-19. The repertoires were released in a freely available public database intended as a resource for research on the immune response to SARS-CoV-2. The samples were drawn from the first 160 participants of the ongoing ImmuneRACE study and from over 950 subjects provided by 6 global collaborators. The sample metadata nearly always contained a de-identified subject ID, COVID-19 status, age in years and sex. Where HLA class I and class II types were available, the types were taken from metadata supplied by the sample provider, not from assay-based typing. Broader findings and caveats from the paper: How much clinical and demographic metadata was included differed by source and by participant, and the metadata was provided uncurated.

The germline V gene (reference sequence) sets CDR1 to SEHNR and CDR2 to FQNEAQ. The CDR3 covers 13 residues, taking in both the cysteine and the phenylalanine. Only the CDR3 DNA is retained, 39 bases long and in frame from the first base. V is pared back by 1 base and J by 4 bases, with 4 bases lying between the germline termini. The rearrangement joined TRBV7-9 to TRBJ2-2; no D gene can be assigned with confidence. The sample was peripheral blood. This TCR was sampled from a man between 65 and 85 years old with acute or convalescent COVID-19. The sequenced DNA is TGTGCCAGCAGCTTAGTAGCCACCGGGGAGCTGTTTTTT. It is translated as CASSLVATGELFF. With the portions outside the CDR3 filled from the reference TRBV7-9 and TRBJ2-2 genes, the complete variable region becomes DTGVSQNPRHKITKRGQNVTFRCDPISEHNRLYWYRQTLGQGPEFLTYFQNEAQLEKSRLLSDRFSAERPKGSFSTLEIQRTEQGDSAMYLCASSLVATGELFFGEGSRLTVL.